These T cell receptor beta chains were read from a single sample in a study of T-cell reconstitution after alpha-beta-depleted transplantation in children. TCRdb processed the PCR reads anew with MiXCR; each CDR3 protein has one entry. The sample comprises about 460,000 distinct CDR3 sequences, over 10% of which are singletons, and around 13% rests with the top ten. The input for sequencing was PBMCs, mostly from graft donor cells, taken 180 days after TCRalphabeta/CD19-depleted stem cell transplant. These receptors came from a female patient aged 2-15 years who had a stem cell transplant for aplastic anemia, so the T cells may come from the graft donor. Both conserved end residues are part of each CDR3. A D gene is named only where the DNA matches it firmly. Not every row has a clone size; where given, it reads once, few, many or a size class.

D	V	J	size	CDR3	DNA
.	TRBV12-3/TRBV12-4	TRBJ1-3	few	CASSYTPGNTIYF	TGTGCCAGCAGTTATACTCCTGGAAACACCATATATTTT
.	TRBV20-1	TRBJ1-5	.	CSAGTHSRAGVIRQPQHF	TGCAGTGCTGGAACCCATAGCAGGGCAGGGGTTATTCGTCAGCCCCAGCATTTT
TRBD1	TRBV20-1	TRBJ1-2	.	CSAGGTGGNYGYTF	TGCAGTGCGGGAGGGACAGGTGGCAACTATGGCTACACCTTC
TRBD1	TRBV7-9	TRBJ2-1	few	CASSSDRARYNEQFF	TGTGCCAGCAGCTCGGACAGGGCCCGATACAATGAGCAGTTCTTC
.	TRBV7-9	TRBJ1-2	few	CASSLVGPGINYGYTF	TGTGCCAGCAGCTTAGTTGGGCCAGGGATTAACTATGGCTACACCTTC
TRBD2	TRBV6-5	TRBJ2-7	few	CASSYSMGRGGMEEYEQYF	TGTGCCAGCAGTTACTCGATGGGGCGGGGAGGGATGGAGGAATACGAGCAGTACTTC
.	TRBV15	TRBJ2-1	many	CATSNSLANEQFF	TGTGCCACCAGCAACTCCCTAGCGAATGAGCAGTTCTTC
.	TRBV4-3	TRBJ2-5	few	CASSRTTGGYQETQYF	TGCGCCAGCAGCCGTACTACGGGCGGCTACCAAGAGACCCAGTACTTC
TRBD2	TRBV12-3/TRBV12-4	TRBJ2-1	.	CASTLAGGSEQFF	TGTGCCAGCACTCTAGCGGGAGGGTCTGAGCAGTTCTTC
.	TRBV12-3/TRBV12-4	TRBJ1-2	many	CATTGTGLDYGYTF	TGTGCCACCACTGGTACGGGCCTCGACTATGGCTACACCTTC
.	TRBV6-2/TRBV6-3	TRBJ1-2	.	CASRPSDFYGYTF	TGTGCCAGCAGGCCCAGCGACTTCTATGGCTACACCTTC
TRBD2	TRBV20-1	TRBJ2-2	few	CSPIRLAGVGGELFF	TGCAGTCCTATACGACTAGCGGGAGTGGGCGGGGAGCTGTTTTTT
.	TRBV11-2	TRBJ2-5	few	CASSLYGATGETQYF	TGTGCCAGCAGCTTGTACGGCGCTACGGGCGAGACCCAGTACTTC
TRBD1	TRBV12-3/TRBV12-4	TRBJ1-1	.	CASSLYRGAFF	TGTGCCAGCAGTTTATACAGGGGGGCTTTCTTT
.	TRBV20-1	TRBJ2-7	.	CSANGGQNEQYF	TGCAGTGCTAACGGGGGCCAAAACGAGCAGTACTTC
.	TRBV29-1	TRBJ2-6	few	CSVGGAFSGANVLTF	TGCAGCGTGGGTGGGGCCTTCTCTGGGGCCAACGTCCTGACTTTC